This T cell receptor (beta chain) appears in the sequencing data of a study of T cell repertoires in cytomegalovirus infection. TCRdb re-called the reads with MiXCR, one entry per CDR3 protein. The profile shows about 220,000 distinct CDR3 sequences, about 39% of them singletons. A few counts support this clonotype. Its antigen is still unknown. Germline lookup yields CDR1 MNHEY and CDR2 SMNVEV (reference sequence). With V trimmed by 4 bases and J by 5 bases, 7 bases remained unmatched. The CDR3 is 15 residues long. J is TRBJ2-7 and V is TRBV27, with 11 bases fitting TRBD2. This material consisted of CD8+ T cells from cultured PBMCs, taken from culture after CMV antigen stimulation. This sequence was found in a human donor in good health (CMV status not recorded). Some clones in this sample may be carry-over from other donors' samples. CDR3 loop: CASSSTSGSFDEQYF. The CDR3 nucleotides are TGTGCCAGCAGTTCCACTAGCGGGAGTTTCGACGAGCAGTACTTC.